Following are 32 T cell receptor beta chains from one sample sequenced in a study of response to subunit inactivated influenza vaccine. In TCRdb, the RT-PCR reads were re-called with MiXCR into one record per CDR3 protein. The top ten hold around 10% of the sample, which has 450,000 to 700,000 distinct CDR3 sequences, 14% seen once. This material consisted of PBMCs from blood, taken 11 to 12 days after vaccination. These TCRs come from a man between 50 and 59 years old who received an inactivated influenza vaccine.

This clonotype was found a few times. The chain is built from TRBV5-1 and TRBJ2-1; D unclear. This CDR3 is 15 amino acids long. V lost 0 bases and J 1 base, leaving 8 bases between the germline ends. The germline CDR1 and CDR2 sequences are SGHRS and YFSETQ. CDR3 sequence (DNA): TGCGCCAGCAGCTTGGGGTCGAATTCCTACAATGAGCAGTTCTTC. It encodes CASSLGSNSYNEQFF.

V is TRBV5-6 and J is TRBJ2-3; 9 bases agree with TRBD2. The V gene end was trimmed by 0 bases and the J gene end by 6 bases; junction bases not matched to a gene: 11. There are 17 residues in the CDR3. CDR1 is SGHDT and CDR2 is YYEEEE in the germline V gene. DNA of the CDR3: TGTGCCAGCAGCTTGGTCAGCGGGGGGCCCTCTTGGGATACGCAGTATTTT. Protein: CASSLVSGGPSWDTQYF.

The chain combines TRBV6-2 or TRBV6-3 with TRBJ2-5; TRBD1 or TRBD2 may be the D gene (6 bases each). CDR3 length: 16 amino acids. V dropped 5 bases and J dropped 3 bases, with 19 bases sitting between them. Germline V gives CDR1 MNHEY, CDR2 SVGEGT. CDR3 sequence (DNA): TGTGCCAGCAGTCAGGGGCAGACTAGACCTGAAGAGACCCAGTACTTC. Amino acid sequence: CASSQGQTRPEETQYF.

This clonotype was counted only a few times. The CDR3: CSVRTGGDTNGYTF. In DNA form, the CDR3 reads TGCAGCGTTCGGACAGGGGGGGATACTAATGGCTACACCTTC. This chain links TRBV29-1 with TRBJ1-2; 10 bases align to TRBD1. The V segment lost 5 bases and the J segment 6 bases; nucleotides outside the gene matches: 9. Germline V CDR1 and CDR2: SQVTM, ANQGSEA. The CDR3 covers 14 residues. Filled out from reference TRBV29-1 and TRBJ1-2, the complete variable domain reads SAVISQKPSRDICQRGTSLTIQCQVDSQVTMMFWYRQQPGQSLTLIATANQGSEATYESGFVIDKFPISRPNLTFSTLTVSNMSPEDSSIYLCSVRTGGDTNGYTFGSGTRLTVV.

V is TRBV5-1 and J is TRBJ2-7, with 12 bases aligning to TRBD1. The CDR3 consists of 15 residues. Germline V gene data show CDR1 as SGHRS and CDR2 as YFSETQ. V shed 4 bases and J 7 bases; nucleotides not matched to a gene: 9. CDR3 DNA: TGCGCCAGCAGCCGGCCGGGACAGGGGGCGAAAGAGCAGTACTTC. Protein: CASSRPGQGAKEQYF. Drawing the rest from reference TRBV5-1 and TRBJ2-7, the complete variable domain is KAGVTQTPRYLIKTRGQQVTLSCSPISGHRSVSWYQQTPGQGLQFLFEYFSETQRNKGNFPGRFSGRQFSNSRSEMNVSTLELGDSALYLCASSRPGQGAKEQYFGPGTRLTVT.

The V call is TRBV23-1, the J call TRBJ1-5, with 9 positions matching TRBD1. TRBV23-1 is recorded as an ORF, its role being uncertain. This CDR3 region has 16 residues. Trimming removed 4 bases from V and 4 bases from J; junction bases left unmatched: 8. The CDR3 spells CASSRLGGQGNQPQHF. The CDR3 DNA follows: TGCGCCAGCAGTCGGTTAGGGGGACAGGGAAATCAGCCCCAGCATTTT.

This clonotype appeared a few times. This chain links TRBV6-2 or TRBV6-3 with TRBJ2-7, with D perhaps TRBD1 (6 bases). Trimming removed 4 bases from V and 6 bases from J, with 16 bases in between. From germline, CDR1 is MNHEY and CDR2 SVGEGT. This CDR3 contains 14 residues. The CDR3 is CASSLQGLLFEQYF. CDR3 nucleotides: TGTGCCAGCAGTTTGCAGGGGCTATTATTCGAGCAGTACTTC.

As DNA, the CDR3 is TGCGCCAGCAGCCAAGGTACAGTGAATCAGCCCCAGCATTTT. The encoded protein is CASSQGTVNQPQHF. The chain employs TRBV4-1 and TRBJ1-5; D not certain. V shed 1 base and J shed 4 bases, with 8 bases lying between them. Germline V gives CDR1 MGHRA, CDR2 YSYEKL. The CDR3 covers 14 residues.

There are a few counts of this clonotype. The chain has TRBV20-1 and TRBJ1-2; perhaps TRBD1 as D (5 bases). The V gene's germline CDR1 is DFQATT and CDR2 SNEGSKA (reference sequence). The CDR3 contains 13 residues. Trimming removed 5 bases from V and 8 bases from J, with 18 bases in between. CDR3 loop: CSARPGHLGGYTF. The CDR3 DNA is TGCAGTGCTCGCCCCGGACACCTTGGGGGCTACACCTTC.

The chain combines TRBV5-1 with TRBJ1-6; the match to TRBD1 covers 9 bases. The V gene end was trimmed by 2 bases and the J gene end by 5 bases; junction bases not matched to a gene: 14. This CDR3 comprises 19 residues. Germline loops: CDR1 SGHRS, CDR2 YFSETQ. The CDR3 DNA reads as TGCGCCAGCAGCTTAAAATGGGACAGGGAAAGGTTCGATAATTCACCCCTCCACTTT. Translated, it gives CASSLKWDRERFDNSPLHF.

This clonotype was observed a few times. The CDR3 is CASSEGTATNEKLFF. The CDR3 nucleotides read TGTGCCAGCAGCGAGGGGACAGCAACTAATGAAAAACTGTTTTTT. V and J are TRBV9 and TRBJ1-4; TRBD1 aligns across 7 bases. Germline trimming cut 3 bases from V and 0 bases from J; bases unmatched to any gene: 2. Germline CDR1 reads SGDLS; CDR2 reads YYNGEE. CDR3 length: 15 amino acids. The entire variable domain, with the rest obtained from reference TRBV9 and TRBJ1-4, is as follows: DSGVTQTPKHLITATGQRVTLRCSPRSGDLSVYWYQQSLDQGLQFLIQYYNGEERAKGNILERFSAQQFPDLHSELNLSSLELGDSALYFCASSEGTATNEKLFFGSGTQLSVL.

V usage is TRBV5-1 and J usage is TRBJ1-4, with TRBD1 as a possible D gene (5 bases). The CDR3 spans 13 residues. The germline V gene has CDR1 SGHRS and CDR2 YFSETQ. V shed 3 bases and J shed 4 bases, with 7 bases lying between them. The CDR3 bases are TGCGCCAGCAGCTCGACAGTTAATGAAAAACTGTTTTTT. It encodes CASSSTVNEKLFF.

This CDR3 reads CASSLEGGGRNGYTF. The CDR3 bases are TGCGCCAGCAGCTTGGAAGGGGGCGGGAGAAATGGCTACACCTTC. The rearrangement uses TRBV5-1 and TRBJ1-2; 7 bases fit TRBD1. This CDR3 has 15 residues. V shed 0 bases, J shed 6 bases, and the junction held 8 bases outside the gene matches. Germline V gives CDR1 SGHRS, CDR2 YFSETQ.

This rearrangement joins TRBV20-1 to TRBJ2-2; D unclear. Germline V gene lookup returns CDR1 DFQATT and CDR2 SNEGSKA (reference sequence). The CDR3 length is 15 residues. Trimming shortened V by 3 bases and J by 0 bases, and 11 bases separated the two germline ends. Written as DNA, the CDR3 is TGCAGTGCTAGTGGTCGGCAGGCGAACACCGGGGAGCTGTTTTTT. Protein: CSASGRQANTGELFF.

The genes are TRBV7-2 and TRBJ1-6, with D unresolved. The V gene's germline CDR1 is SGHTA and CDR2 FQGNSA. The CDR3 runs to 14 residues. The germline V and J ends were trimmed by 1 base and 7 bases, with 8 bases remaining between them. The CDR3 loop reads CASSLEGLNSPLHF. The DNA for the CDR3 is TGTGCCAGCAGCTTAGAGGGATTGAATTCACCCCTCCACTTT.

This clonotype was detected many times. The V gene is TRBV12-3 or TRBV12-4, the J gene TRBJ2-1; D remains unclear. The length of the CDR3 is 15 residues. The V end was cut by 1 base, the J end by 0 bases, with 7 bases between. For the CDR3, the DNA is TGTGCCAGCAGTTTAGGGTCGAGCTCCTACAATGAGCAGTTCTTC. Protein sequence: CASSLGSSSYNEQFF.

The chain has TRBV28 and TRBJ1-5; 11 bases are a match to TRBD1. V lost 4 bases, J lost 6 bases, and 5 bases stayed unmatched. Germline-derived CDR1 and CDR2 are MDHEN and SYDVKM. The CDR3 is made up of 15 amino acids. The CDR3 region has the DNA TGTGCCAGCAGTTCCTGGACAGGGGGCTTTCAGCCCCAGCATTTT. It translates to CASSSWTGGFQPQHF. Full variable domain (remainder filled in from reference TRBV28 and TRBJ1-5): DVKVTQSSRYLVKRTGEKVFLECVQDMDHENMFWYRQDPGLGLRLIYFSYDVKMKEKGDIPEGYSVSREKKERFSLILESASTNQTSMYLCASSSWTGGFQPQHFGDGTRLSIL.

This clonotype was seen repeatedly, ten times or more. This sequence joins TRBV18 and TRBJ2-1, with D perhaps TRBD2 (5 bases). The V and J ends lost 3 bases and 10 bases respectively, with 10 bases between them. CDR1 and CDR2 from the germline V gene are KGHSH and LQKENI. The CDR3 totals 12 residues. CDR3 protein: CASSPEVGEQFF. The CDR3 DNA reads TGTGCCAGCTCACCGGAGGTTGGGGAGCAGTTCTTC.

This chain joins TRBV4-2 and TRBJ2-7; 11 bases are a match to TRBD2. CDR3 size: 16 residues. The J segment lost 5 bases and the V segment lost 4 bases, leaving 10 bases of the junction unmatched. The germline CDR1 and CDR2 sequences are LGHNA and YNFKEQ. The CDR3, as DNA: TGTGCCAGCAGCCTGGCAGAGACTAGCGGGGCCAACGAGCAGTACTTC. This sequence encodes CASSLAETSGANEQYF.

This clonotype was counted a few times. This chain links TRBV5-5 with TRBJ1-1; 9 bases fit TRBD1. This CDR3 contains 15 residues. CDR1 SGHKS and CDR2 YYEKEE come from the germline V gene (reference sequence). Germline trimming cut 4 bases from V and 1 base from J; bases unmatched to any gene: 5. The CDR3 DNA follows: TGTGCCAGCAGCGATGACAGGGGGGGGAACACTGAAGCTTTCTTT. Translated, it gives CASSDDRGGNTEAFF.

This clonotype was detected only a few times. V gene TRBV7-9 combines with J gene TRBJ2-7; a possible D gene is TRBD2 (5 bases). The CDR3 totals 15 residues. Trimming took off 5 bases at V and 0 bases at J, with 14 bases between the two ends. Germline V gene data show CDR1 as SEHNR and CDR2 as FQNEAQ (reference sequence). The CDR3 DNA follows: TGTGCCAGCAGCCGACCCGACTATAGCTCCTACGAGCAGTACTTC. It specifies CASSRPDYSSYEQYF. The entire variable domain, with the rest obtained from reference TRBV7-9 and TRBJ2-7, is as follows: DTGVSQNPRHKITKRGQNVTFRCDPISEHNRLYWYRQTLGQGPEFLTYFQNEAQLEKSRLLSDRFSAERPKGSFSTLEIQRTEQGDSAMYLCASSRPDYSSYEQYFGPGTRLTVT.

The rearrangement links TRBV20-1 to TRBJ2-3, with a possible D match to TRBD2 (6 bases). Germline CDR1 is DFQATT and CDR2 is SNEGSKA (reference sequence). The CDR3 covers 14 residues. Trimming removed 7 bases from V and 2 bases from J, with 16 bases in between. CDR3 protein: CSGVGGADTDTQYF. CDR3 bases: TGCAGTGGAGTTGGCGGGGCGGACACAGATACGCAGTATTTT.

This clonotype was counted at least ten times. The chain has TRBV5-1 and TRBJ2-3; 9 nucleotides match TRBD1. The CDR3 contains 16 residues. J lost 4 bases, V lost 6 bases, and 12 bases had no gene match. Germline lookup yields CDR1 SGHRS and CDR2 YFSETQ. CDR3 nucleotide sequence: TGCGCCAGCAACCTGGACAGGGGAGGAGGGCCAGATACGCAGTATTTT. Encoded protein: CASNLDRGGGPDTQYF.

This clonotype appeared a few times. The chain joins TRBV20-1 to TRBJ2-7; 10 nucleotides agree with TRBD2. Per the germline V gene, CDR1 is DFQATT and CDR2 is SNEGSKA (reference sequence). This CDR3 comprises 15 residues. Trimming took 5 bases from V and 0 from J; bases not matched to a gene: 7. The CDR3 DNA sequence: TGCAGTGCTCTGGGACTAGCGCCAAGCTCCTACGAGCAGTACTTC. This encodes CSALGLAPSSYEQYF.

In this sample, this clonotype turned up a few times. The chain is built from TRBV4-2 and TRBJ2-7; D gene ambiguous. CDR1 and CDR2 (germline): LGHNA, YNFKEQ. V was shortened by 1 base and J by 4 bases, with 11 bases between the two germline ends. This CDR3 has 14 amino acids. CDR3: CASSQGGPEYEQYF. CDR3 DNA: TGTGCCAGCAGCCAAGGCGGCCCCGAGTACGAGCAGTACTTC.

This clonotype occurred a few times. V gene TRBV29-1 combines with J gene TRBJ2-3; D may be TRBD1 (5 bases). Germline V lookup: CDR1 SQVTM, CDR2 ANQGSEA. CDR3 length: 14 amino acids. V dropped 6 bases and J dropped 2 bases, with 15 bases sitting between them. CDR3 sequence (DNA): TGCAGCGTAATTAGACAGTTCCTCACAGATACGCAGTATTTT. Protein: CSVIRQFLTDTQYF.

This clonotype was recorded a few times. The V gene is TRBV10-3, the J gene TRBJ2-4, with a tentative D call TRBD1 (5 bases). This CDR3 spans 14 amino acids. The germline CDR1 and CDR2 sequences are ENHRY and SYGVKD. V was cut by 5 bases and J by 2 bases, with 10 bases left in between. The CDR3 here is CAISQPGTKNIQYF. Written as DNA, the CDR3 is TGTGCCATCAGTCAACCAGGGACCAAAAACATTCAGTACTTC.

This clonotype was observed a few times. This chain uses TRBV6-2 or TRBV6-3 with TRBJ2-1, with TRBD2 matching over 7 bases. The CDR3 spans 16 residues. Germline-derived CDR1 and CDR2 are MNHEY and SVGEGT. The junction had 9 bases not matched to a gene; V was cut back by 6 bases and J by 1 base. In DNA, the CDR3 is TGTGCCAGCAGCAAAAGCGGGGTGGCGTCCTACAATGAGCAGTTCTTC. Encoded protein: CASSKSGVASYNEQFF.

The chain links TRBV4-2 to TRBJ2-7; 10 bases align to TRBD1. The CDR3 runs 15 residues. Germline V gives CDR1 LGHNA, CDR2 YNFKEQ. The trim removed 3 bases at V and 1 base at J, leaving 3 bases unmatched. CDR3 residues: CASSQRTGGSYEQYF. The CDR3 DNA follows: TGTGCCAGCAGCCAGCGGACAGGGGGATCCTACGAGCAGTACTTC.

This chain joins TRBV29-1 and TRBJ1-5; D is ambiguous. This CDR3 comprises 14 residues. The V end was cut by 0 bases, the J end by 6 bases, with 12 bases between. CDR1 is SQVTM and CDR2 is ANQGSEA in the germline V gene. The CDR3 nucleotides are TGCAGCGTTGAAGATCCGGGAACGGGTCAGCCCCAGCATTTT. Amino acid sequence: CSVEDPGTGQPQHF. The full variable domain, completed using reference TRBV29-1 and TRBJ1-5, is SAVISQKPSRDICQRGTSLTIQCQVDSQVTMMFWYRQQPGQSLTLIATANQGSEATYESGFVIDKFPISRPNLTFSTLTVSNMSPEDSSIYLCSVEDPGTGQPQHFGDGTRLSIL.

This clonotype was found many times. V gene TRBV27 combines with J gene TRBJ2-3, with 7 bases matching TRBD1. There are 14 residues in the CDR3. The trim removed 5 bases at V and 4 bases at J, leaving 6 bases unmatched. Germline assignment: CDR1 MNHEY and CDR2 SMNVEV (reference sequence). CDR3 nucleotide sequence: TGTGCCAGCAGTCACAGGGGTGCTTCAGATACGCAGTATTTT. Translating gives CASSHRGASDTQYF.

The genes are TRBV7-2 and TRBJ2-7; the match to TRBD2 covers 9 bases. V gave up 4 bases and J gave up 2 bases; unmatched junction bases: 9. The CDR3 totals 16 residues. Germline CDR1 SGHTA, CDR2 FQGNSA. CDR3 bases: TGTGCCAGCAGCTCGCGGGAGGGCCTCGTGCCCTACGAGCAGTACTTC. This gives the protein CASSSREGLVPYEQYF.